This passage covers 13 T cell receptor beta chains from one sample sequenced in a study of CD8 T cells in ankylosing spondylitis. These receptors lack a known antigen. Whole-study results and caveats: Seven to nine highly homologous variants formed a TCR beta motif that appeared characteristic of ankylosing spondylitis blood.

MiXCR was run by TCRdb on the 5' RACE reads, yielding one entry per CDR3 protein. The sample shows about 450,000 distinct CDR3 sequences, around 26% of them seen only once. The sequencing input was blood, either unsorted or a sorted T cell fraction (not recorded which). The receptors stem from a male donor with ankylosing spondylitis.

The V call is TRBV5-1, the J call TRBJ1-1, with TRBD1 as a possible D gene (6 bases). The V end lost 4 bases, the J end lost 2 bases, and 12 bases lay between the germline ends. This CDR3 contains 14 residues. Germline V gene sequence: CDR1 SGHRS, CDR2 YFSETQ. The CDR3 sequence is CASSPDRINTEAFF. The CDR3 DNA follows: TGCGCCAGCAGCCCCGACAGGATCAACACTGAAGCTTTCTTT.

CDR3 region: CAITQGEQETQYF. CDR3 bases: TGTGCCATCACGCAGGGCGAACAGGAGACCCAGTACTTC. The V call is TRBV10-3, the J call TRBJ2-5, with D tentatively TRBD1 (5 bases). Germline V gene data show CDR1 as ENHRY and CDR2 as SYGVKD. Trimming pared 7 bases from V and 5 bases from J, leaving 14 bases between. The CDR3 spans 13 residues.

The chain has TRBV4-1 and TRBJ2-5; TRBD2 is a possible D gene (5 bases). Trimming removed 1 base from V and 5 bases from J, with 14 bases in between. The CDR3 has 15 amino acids. Germline assignment: CDR1 MGHRA and CDR2 YSYEKL. The CDR3 loop reads CASSQVGVGGETQYF. The CDR3 DNA follows: TGCGCCAGCAGCCAAGTTGGGGTCGGCGGGGAGACCCAGTACTTC.

The chain's CDR3 is CASSSRTGRLTDTQYF. CDR3 coding DNA: TGTGCCAGCAGCTCAAGGACAGGGCGACTCACAGATACGCAGTATTTT. The V call is TRBV7-2, the J call TRBJ2-3; TRBD1 agrees at 8 bases. J lost 2 bases, V lost 4 bases, and 8 bases had no gene match. This CDR3 is 16 amino acids long. Germline-derived CDR1 and CDR2 are SGHTA and FQGNSA.

A few counts support this clonotype. The V gene is TRBV7-9, the J gene TRBJ2-5; D is unclear. CDR3 size: 13 residues. CDR1 and CDR2 from the germline V gene are SEHNR and FQNEAQ (reference sequence). V lost 0 bases, J lost 4 bases, and 6 bases lay in between. CDR3 sequence: CASSLAVGETQYF. CDR3 in DNA: TGTGCCAGCAGCTTAGCAGTGGGAGAGACCCAGTACTTC.

This sequence joins TRBV7-9 and TRBJ1-6; TRBD1 agrees at 9 bases. This CDR3 has 15 residues. Germline V gene lookup returns CDR1 SEHNR and CDR2 FQNEAQ (reference sequence). The V and J ends lost 5 bases and 10 bases, in that order; junction bases with no gene match: 9. The CDR3 DNA sequence: TGTGCCAGCAGCCGCCACGGACAGGGGAGATCACCCCTCCACTTT. Translated: CASSRHGQGRSPLHF.

This clonotype showed up just a few times. This chain joins TRBV30 and TRBJ1-4; D uncertain. This CDR3 has 13 amino acids. V lost 0 bases to trimming and J lost 7 bases, with 9 bases between them. Germline V gives CDR1 GTSNPN, CDR2 SVGIG (reference sequence). The CDR3 is CAWSVEGSEKLFF. In DNA form, the CDR3 reads TGTGCCTGGAGTGTAGAGGGCTCTGAAAAACTGTTTTTT.

DNA for the CDR3: TGCAGTGCTTTCGGGACTAGACTCGCGGATACGCAGTATTTT. Translation gives CSAFGTRLADTQYF. This chain joins TRBV20-1 and TRBJ2-3; the match to TRBD2 covers 8 bases. The CDR3 has 14 residues. Trimming cost V 5 bases and J 6 bases; bases outside gene matches: 10. Germline CDR1 and CDR2: DFQATT and SNEGSKA (reference sequence).

This clonotype was counted a single time. Written as DNA, the CDR3 is TGTGCCAGCAGTTTCGGCCTAACAGGGGGTGGCTACACCTTC. Translation: CASSFGLTGGGYTF. The chain combines TRBV12-3 or TRBV12-4 with TRBJ1-2, with 8 bases lining up with TRBD1. V dropped 3 bases and J dropped 7; count of bases not matched to a gene: 7. The CDR3 is 14 residues long.

This chain joins TRBV5-6 and TRBJ2-5, with a weak D call TRBD2 (5 bases). Trimming left V 2 bases short and J 2 bases short, with 13 bases between. CDR3 length equals 15 residues. Germline loops: CDR1 SGHDT, CDR2 YYEEEE. This CDR3 is CASSFGPSGQETQYF. The CDR3 DNA is TGTGCCAGCAGCTTTGGGCCCAGCGGACAAGAGACCCAGTACTTC.

The V and J genes are TRBV11-2 and TRBJ1-1; no definite D call. The CDR3 covers 14 residues. CDR1 SGHAT and CDR2 FQNNGV come from the germline V gene. Trimming removed 2 bases at V and 6 bases at J, with 13 bases between. The CDR3 spells CASSLTFPRAEAFF. In DNA form, the CDR3 reads TGTGCCAGCAGCTTAACTTTCCCCCGGGCTGAAGCTTTCTTT.

The sample holds a few counts of this clonotype. The chain has TRBV2 and TRBJ2-3; D unresolved. V shed 7 bases and J shed 4 bases, with 6 bases lying between them. Germline loops: CDR1 SNHLY, CDR2 FYNNEI. The CDR3 loop spans 11 amino acids. The CDR3 coding sequence is TGTGCCAGCATTCTCGCAGATACGCAGTATTTT. Amino acids: CASILADTQYF.

The chain's CDR3 is CSLRPSTDTQYF. CDR3 nucleotide sequence: TGCAGCCTCAGACCTAGCACAGATACGCAGTATTTT. V usage is TRBV29-1 and J usage is TRBJ2-3; D is unresolved. The ends were cut back, 8 bases at V and 0 bases at J, with 9 bases in the middle. Germline CDR1 and CDR2: SQVTM and ANQGSEA. The CDR3 covers 12 residues.